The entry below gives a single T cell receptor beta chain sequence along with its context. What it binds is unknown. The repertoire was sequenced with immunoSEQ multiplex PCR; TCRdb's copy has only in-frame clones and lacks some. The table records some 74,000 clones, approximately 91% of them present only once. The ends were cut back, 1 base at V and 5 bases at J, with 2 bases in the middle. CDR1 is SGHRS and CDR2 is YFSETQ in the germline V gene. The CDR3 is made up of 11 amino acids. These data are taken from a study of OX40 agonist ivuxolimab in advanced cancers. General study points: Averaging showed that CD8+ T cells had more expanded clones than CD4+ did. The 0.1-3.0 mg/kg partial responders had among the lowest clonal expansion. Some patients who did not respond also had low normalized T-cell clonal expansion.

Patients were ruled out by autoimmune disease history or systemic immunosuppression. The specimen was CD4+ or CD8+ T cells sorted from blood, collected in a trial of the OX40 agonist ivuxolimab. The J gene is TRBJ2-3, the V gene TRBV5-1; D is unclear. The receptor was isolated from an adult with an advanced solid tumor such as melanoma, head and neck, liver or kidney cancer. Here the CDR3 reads CASSLLDTQYF. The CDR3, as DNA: TGCGCCAGCAGCTTGCTAGATACGCAGTATTTT.